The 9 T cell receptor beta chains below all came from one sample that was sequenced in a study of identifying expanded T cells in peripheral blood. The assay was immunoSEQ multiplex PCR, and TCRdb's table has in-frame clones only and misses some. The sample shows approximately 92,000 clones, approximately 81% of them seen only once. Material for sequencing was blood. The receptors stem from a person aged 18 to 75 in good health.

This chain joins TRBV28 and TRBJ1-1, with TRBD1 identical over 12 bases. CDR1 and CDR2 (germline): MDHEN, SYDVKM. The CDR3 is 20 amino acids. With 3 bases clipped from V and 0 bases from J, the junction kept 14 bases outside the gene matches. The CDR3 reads CASSFRDRGPLTLMNTEAFF. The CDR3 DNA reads TGTGCCAGCAGTTTCCGGGACAGGGGGCCTCTCACCCTCATGAACACTGAAGCTTTCTTT. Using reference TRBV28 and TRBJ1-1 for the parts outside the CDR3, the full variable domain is DVKVTQSSRYLVKRTGEKVFLECVQDMDHENMFWYRQDPGLGLRLIYFSYDVKMKEKGDIPEGYSVSREKKERFSLILESASTNQTSMYLCASSFRDRGPLTLMNTEAFFGQGTRLTVV.

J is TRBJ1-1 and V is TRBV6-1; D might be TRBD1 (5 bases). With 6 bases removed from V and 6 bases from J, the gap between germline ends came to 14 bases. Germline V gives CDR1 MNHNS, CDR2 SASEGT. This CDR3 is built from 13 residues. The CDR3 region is CASRYRLVAEAFF. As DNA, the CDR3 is TGTGCCAGCAGGTACAGGCTAGTGGCTGAAGCTTTCTTT.

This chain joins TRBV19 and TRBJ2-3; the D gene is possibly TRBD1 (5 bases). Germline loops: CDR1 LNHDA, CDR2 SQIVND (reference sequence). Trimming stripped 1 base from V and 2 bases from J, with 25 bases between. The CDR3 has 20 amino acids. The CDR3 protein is CASSIGPGRMGQFYTDTQYF. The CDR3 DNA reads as TGTGCCAGTAGTATAGGCCCAGGCCGAATGGGGCAATTCTACACAGATACGCAGTATTTT.

For the CDR3, the DNA is TGCGCCAGCAAAAAGTGGACCACCGGGACAGGATTCAATGAGCAGTTCTTC. It specifies CASKKWTTGTGFNEQFF. The genes are TRBV5-1 and TRBJ2-1, with 8 bases that match TRBD1. Germline lookup yields CDR1 SGHRS and CDR2 YFSETQ. V gave up 6 bases and J gave up 6 bases; unmatched junction bases: 17. This CDR3 has 17 residues.

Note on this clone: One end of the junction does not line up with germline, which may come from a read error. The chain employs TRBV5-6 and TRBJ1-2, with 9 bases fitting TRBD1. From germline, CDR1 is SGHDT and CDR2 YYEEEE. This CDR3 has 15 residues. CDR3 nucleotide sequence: TGTGCCAGCAGCTGGACGACAGGGGGTAACGATGGCTACACCTTC. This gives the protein CASSWTTGGNDGYTF.

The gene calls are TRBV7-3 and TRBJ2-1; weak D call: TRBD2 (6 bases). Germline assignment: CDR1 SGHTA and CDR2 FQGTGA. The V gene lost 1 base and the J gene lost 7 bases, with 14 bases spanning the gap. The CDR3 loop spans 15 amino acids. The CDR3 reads CASSLMGTVANEQFF. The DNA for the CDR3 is TGTGCCAGCAGCTTAATGGGGACTGTGGCAAATGAGCAGTTCTTC.

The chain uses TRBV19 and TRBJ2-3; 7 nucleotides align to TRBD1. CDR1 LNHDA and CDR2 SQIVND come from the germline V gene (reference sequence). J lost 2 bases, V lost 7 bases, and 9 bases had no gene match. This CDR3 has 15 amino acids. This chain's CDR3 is CASKKGGFPTDTQYF. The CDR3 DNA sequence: TGTGCCAGTAAAAAAGGGGGCTTCCCCACAGATACGCAGTATTTT.

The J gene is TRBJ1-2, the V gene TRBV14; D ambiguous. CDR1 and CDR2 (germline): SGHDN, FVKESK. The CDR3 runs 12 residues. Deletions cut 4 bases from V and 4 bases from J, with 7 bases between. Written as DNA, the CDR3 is TGTGCCAGCAGCCGATCGTCCTATGGCTACACCTTC. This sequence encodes CASSRSSYGYTF.

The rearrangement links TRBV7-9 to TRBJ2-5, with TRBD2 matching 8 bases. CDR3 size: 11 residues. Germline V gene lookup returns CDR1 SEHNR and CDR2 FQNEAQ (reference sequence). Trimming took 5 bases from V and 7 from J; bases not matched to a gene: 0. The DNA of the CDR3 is TGTGCCAGCAGCGCGGGAGGGACCCAGTACTTC. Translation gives CASSAGGTQYF.